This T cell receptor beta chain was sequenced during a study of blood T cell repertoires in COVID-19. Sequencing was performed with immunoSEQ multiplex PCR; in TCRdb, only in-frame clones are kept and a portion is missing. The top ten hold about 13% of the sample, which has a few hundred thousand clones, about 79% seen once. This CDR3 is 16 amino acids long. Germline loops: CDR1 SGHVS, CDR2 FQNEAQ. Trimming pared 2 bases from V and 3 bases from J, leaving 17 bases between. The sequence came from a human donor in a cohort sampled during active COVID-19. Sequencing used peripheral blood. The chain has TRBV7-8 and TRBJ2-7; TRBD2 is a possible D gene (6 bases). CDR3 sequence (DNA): TGTGCCAGCAGCTTACCCTTCGGGACTGTCAACTACGAGCAGTACTTC. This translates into CASSLPFGTVNYEQYF. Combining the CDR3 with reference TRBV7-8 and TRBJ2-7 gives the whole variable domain GAGVSQSPRYKVAKRGQDVALRCDPISGHVSLFWYQQALGQGPEFLTYFQNEAQLDKSGLPSDRFFAERPEGSVSTLKIQRTQQEDSAVYLCASSLPFGTVNYEQYFGPGTRLTVT.